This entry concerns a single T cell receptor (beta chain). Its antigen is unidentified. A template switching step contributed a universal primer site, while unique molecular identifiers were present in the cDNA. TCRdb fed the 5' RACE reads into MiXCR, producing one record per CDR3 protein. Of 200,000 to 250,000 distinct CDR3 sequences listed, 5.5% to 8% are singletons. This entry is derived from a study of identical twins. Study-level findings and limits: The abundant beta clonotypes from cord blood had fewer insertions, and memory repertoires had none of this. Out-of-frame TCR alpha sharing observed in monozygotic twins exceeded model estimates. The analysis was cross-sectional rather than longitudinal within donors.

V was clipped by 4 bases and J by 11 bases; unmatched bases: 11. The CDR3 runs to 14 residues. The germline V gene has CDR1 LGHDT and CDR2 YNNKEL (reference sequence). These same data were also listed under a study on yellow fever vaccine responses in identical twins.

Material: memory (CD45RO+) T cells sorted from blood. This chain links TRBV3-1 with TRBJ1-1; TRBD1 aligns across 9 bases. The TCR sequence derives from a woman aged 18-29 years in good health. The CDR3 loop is CASSRNGQGREAFF. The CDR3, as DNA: TGTGCCAGCAGCCGGAACGGACAGGGGAGGGAGGCTTTCTTT.